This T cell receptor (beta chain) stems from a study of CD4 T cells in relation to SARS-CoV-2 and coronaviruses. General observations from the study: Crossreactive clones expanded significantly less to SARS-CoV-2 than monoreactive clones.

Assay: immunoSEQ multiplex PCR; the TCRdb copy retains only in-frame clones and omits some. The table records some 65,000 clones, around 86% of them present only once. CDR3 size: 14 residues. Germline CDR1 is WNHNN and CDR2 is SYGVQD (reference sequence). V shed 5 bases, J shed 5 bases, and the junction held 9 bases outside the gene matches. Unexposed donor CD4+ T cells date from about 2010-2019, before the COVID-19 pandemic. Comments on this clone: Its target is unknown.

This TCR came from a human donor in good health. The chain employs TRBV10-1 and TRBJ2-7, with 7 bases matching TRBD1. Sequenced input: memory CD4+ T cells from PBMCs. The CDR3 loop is CASSSSDRAHEQYF. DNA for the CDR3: TGCGCCAGCAGTTCCTCCGACAGGGCCCACGAGCAGTACTTC.